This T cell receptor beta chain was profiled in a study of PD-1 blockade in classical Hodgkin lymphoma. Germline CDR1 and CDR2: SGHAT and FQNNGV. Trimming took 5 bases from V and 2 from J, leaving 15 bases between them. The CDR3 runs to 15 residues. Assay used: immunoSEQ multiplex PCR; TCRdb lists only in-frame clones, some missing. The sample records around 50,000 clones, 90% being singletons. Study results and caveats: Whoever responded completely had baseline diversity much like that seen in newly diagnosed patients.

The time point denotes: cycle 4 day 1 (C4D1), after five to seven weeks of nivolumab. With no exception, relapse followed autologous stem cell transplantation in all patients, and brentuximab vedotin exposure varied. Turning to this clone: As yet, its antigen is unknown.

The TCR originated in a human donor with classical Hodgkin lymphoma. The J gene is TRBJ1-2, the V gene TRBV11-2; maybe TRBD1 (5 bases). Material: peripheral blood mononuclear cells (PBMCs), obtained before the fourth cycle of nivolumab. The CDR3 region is CASSQGADKNYGYTF. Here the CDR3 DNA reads TGTGCCAGCAGCCAAGGGGCAGATAAGAACTATGGCTACACCTTC.